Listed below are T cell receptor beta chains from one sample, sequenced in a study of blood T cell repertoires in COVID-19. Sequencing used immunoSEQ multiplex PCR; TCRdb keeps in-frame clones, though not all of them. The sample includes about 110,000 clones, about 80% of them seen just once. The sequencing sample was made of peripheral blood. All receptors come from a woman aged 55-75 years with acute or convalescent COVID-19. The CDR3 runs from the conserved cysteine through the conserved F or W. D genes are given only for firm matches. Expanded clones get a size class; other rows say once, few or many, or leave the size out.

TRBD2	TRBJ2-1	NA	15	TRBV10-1	CASRRGLGVSDEQFF	TGCGCCAGCAGAAGGGGACTAGGAGTTTCGGATGAGCAGTTCTTC
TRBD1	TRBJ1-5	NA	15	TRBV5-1	CASSVGQGHNQPQHF	TGCGCCAGCAGCGTTGGACAGGGGCACAATCAGCCCCAGCATTTT
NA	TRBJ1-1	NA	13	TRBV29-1	CSVVRRLNTEAFF	TGCAGCGTTGTGAGGCGGTTGAACACTGAAGCTTTCTTT
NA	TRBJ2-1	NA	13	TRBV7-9	CASSRESYNEQFF	TGTGCCAGCAGCCGGGAATCCTACAATGAGCAGTTCTTC
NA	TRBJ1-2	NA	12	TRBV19	CASKTGPYGYTF	TGTGCCAGTAAGACAGGTCCATATGGCTACACCTTC
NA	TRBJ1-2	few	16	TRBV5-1	CASSFLLTAMNYGYTF	TGCGCCAGCAGCTTCCTCCTGACTGCGATGAACTATGGCTACACCTTC
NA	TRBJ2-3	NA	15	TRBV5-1	CASSLEGHSTDTQYF	TGCGCCAGCAGCTTGGAAGGACATTCCACAGATACGCAGTATTTT
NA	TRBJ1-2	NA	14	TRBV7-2	CASSLSGTNYGYTF	TGTGCCAGCAGCTTGTCCGGGACTAACTATGGCTACACCTTC
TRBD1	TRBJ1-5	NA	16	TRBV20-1	CSASPAGGFRNQPQHF	TGCAGTGCTAGTCCGGCAGGGGGCTTTCGCAATCAGCCCCAGCATTTT
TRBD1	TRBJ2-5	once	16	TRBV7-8	CASTRTGGASGETQYF	TGTGCCAGCACACGGACAGGGGGCGCAAGTGGGGAGACCCAGTACTTC
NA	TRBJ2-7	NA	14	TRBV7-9	CASSVGPQLYEQYF	TGTGCCAGCAGCGTAGGCCCACAGCTATACGAGCAGTACTTC
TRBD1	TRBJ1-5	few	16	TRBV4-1	CASSQDRGRSNQPQHF	TGCGCCAGCAGCCAAGACAGGGGGCGAAGCAATCAGCCCCAGCATTTT
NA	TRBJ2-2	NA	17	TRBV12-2	CASRPRPGQGGTGELFF	TGTGCAAGTCGCCCACGGCCCGGACAGGGGGGCACCGGGGAGCTGTTTTTT
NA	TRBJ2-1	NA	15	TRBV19	CASSITLVPYNEQFF	TGTGCCAGTAGTATAACGCTAGTTCCCTACAATGAGCAGTTCTTC
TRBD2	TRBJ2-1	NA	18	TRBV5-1	CASSPETSGGRGSHEQFF	TGCGCCAGCAGCCCGGAGACTAGCGGGGGAAGGGGGTCCCATGAGCAGTTCTTC
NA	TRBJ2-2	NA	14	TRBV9	CASSVVDGAGELFF	TGTGCCAGCAGCGTAGTCGACGGGGCCGGGGAGCTGTTTTTT